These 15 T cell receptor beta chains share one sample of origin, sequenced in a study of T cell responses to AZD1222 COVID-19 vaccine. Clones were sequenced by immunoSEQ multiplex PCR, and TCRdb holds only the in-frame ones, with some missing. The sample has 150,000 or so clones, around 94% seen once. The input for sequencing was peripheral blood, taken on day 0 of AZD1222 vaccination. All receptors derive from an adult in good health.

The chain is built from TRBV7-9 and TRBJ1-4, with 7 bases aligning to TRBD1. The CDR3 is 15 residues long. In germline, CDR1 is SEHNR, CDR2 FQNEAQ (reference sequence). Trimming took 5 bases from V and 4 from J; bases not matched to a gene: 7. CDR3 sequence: CASSDREDRNEKLFF. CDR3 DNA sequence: TGTGCCAGCAGCGACAGGGAAGACCGTAATGAAAAACTGTTTTTT.

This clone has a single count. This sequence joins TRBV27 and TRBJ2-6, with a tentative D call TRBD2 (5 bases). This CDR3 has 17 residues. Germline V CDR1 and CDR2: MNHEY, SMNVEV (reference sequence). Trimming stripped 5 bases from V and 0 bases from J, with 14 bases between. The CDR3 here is CASSPPRGNSGANVLTF. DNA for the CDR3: TGTGCCAGCAGTCCTCCCCGGGGTAACTCTGGGGCCAACGTCCTGACTTTC.

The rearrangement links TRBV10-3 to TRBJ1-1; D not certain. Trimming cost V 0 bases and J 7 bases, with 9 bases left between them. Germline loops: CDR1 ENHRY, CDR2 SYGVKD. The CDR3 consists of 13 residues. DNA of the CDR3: TGTGCCATCAGTGAGTCGAGCGGGAGTGAAGCTTTCTTT. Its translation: CAISESSGSEAFF.

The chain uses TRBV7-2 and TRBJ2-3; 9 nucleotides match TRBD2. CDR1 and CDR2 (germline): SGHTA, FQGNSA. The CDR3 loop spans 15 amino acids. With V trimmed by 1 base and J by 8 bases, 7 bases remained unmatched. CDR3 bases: TGTGCCAGCAGCTTAGAGGGCGGGAGGGCAACTACGCAGTATTTT. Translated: CASSLEGGRATTQYF.

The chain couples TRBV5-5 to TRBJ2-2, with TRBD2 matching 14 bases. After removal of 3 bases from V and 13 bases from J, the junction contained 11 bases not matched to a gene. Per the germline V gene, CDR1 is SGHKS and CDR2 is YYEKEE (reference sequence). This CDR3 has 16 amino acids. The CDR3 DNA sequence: TGTGCCAGCAGCTCCCTGACTAGCGGGAGGGCCAGGGGGCTGTTTTTT. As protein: CASSSLTSGRARGLFF.

CDR3 protein: CASSVLPEGQGGSNYGYTF. DNA for the CDR3: TGTGCCAGCAGCGTACTACCCGAAGGACAGGGAGGCTCTAACTATGGCTACACCTTC. This chain links TRBV9 with TRBJ1-2; TRBD1 aligns across 8 bases. Looked up from germline, CDR1 is SGDLS and CDR2 is YYNGEE. With V trimmed by 1 base and J by 0 bases, 14 bases remained unmatched. The CDR3 runs 19 residues.

As DNA, the CDR3 is TGTGCCAGCTCACCACTGTTTGATCAGCCCCAGCATTTT. Its protein is CASSPLFDQPQHF. The rearrangement joins TRBV18 to TRBJ1-5, with D unclear. This CDR3 comprises 13 residues. Germline-derived CDR1 and CDR2 are KGHSH and LQKENI. V lost 1 base and J 5 bases, leaving 6 bases between the germline ends.

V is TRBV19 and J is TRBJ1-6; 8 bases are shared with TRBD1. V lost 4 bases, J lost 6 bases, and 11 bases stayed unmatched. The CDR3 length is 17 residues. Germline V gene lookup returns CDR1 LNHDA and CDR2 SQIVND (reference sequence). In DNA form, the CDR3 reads TGTGCCAGTAGTACGTACCAGGGGGCGAGCCTTAATTCACCCCTCCACTTT. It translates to CASSTYQGASLNSPLHF.

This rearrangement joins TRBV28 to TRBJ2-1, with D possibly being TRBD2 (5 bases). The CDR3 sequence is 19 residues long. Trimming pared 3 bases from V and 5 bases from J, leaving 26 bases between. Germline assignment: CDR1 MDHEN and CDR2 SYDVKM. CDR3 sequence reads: CASSLFPGWERLTHNEQFF. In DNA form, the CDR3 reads TGTGCCAGCAGTTTGTTCCCTGGATGGGAGCGTTTGACCCACAATGAGCAGTTCTTC.

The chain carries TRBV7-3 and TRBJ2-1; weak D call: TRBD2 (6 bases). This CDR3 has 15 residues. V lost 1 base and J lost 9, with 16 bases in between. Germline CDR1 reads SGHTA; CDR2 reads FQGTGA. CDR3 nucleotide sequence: TGTGCCAGCAGCTTAATCGAATCGGGAGCCTCTGAGCAGTTCTTC. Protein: CASSLIESGASEQFF.

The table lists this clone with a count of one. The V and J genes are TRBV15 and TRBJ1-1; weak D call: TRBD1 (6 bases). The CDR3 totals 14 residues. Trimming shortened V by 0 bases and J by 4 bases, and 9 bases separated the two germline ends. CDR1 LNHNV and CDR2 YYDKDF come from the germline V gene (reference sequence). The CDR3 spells CATSRDRGGTEAFF. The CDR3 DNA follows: TGTGCCACCAGCAGAGATAGGGGGGGCACTGAAGCTTTCTTT.

CDR3 sequence (DNA): TGTGCCACCAGTGATCCGACAGGGAGCAATCAGCCCCAGCATTTT. Translation gives CATSDPTGSNQPQHF. The chain uses TRBV24-1 and TRBJ1-5; 7 bases map to TRBD1. The CDR3 covers 15 residues. The ends lost 3 bases at V and 1 base at J; junction bases unmatched: 2. Germline loops: CDR1 KGHDR, CDR2 SFDVKD.

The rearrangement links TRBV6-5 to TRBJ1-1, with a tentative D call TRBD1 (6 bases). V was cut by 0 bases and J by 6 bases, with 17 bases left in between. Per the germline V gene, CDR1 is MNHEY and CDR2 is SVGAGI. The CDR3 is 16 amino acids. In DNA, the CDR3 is TGTGCCAGCAGTTACTCAAACCGGGTGCCAGGGGCTGAAGCTTTCTTT. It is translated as CASSYSNRVPGAEAFF.

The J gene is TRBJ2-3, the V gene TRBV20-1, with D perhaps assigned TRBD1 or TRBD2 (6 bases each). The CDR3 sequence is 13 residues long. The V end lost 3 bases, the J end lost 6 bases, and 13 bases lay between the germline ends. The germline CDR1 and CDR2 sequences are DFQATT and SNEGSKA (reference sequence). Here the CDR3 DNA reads TGCAGTGCTAGTCCCGGGGGCGAGGATACGCAGTATTTT. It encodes CSASPGGEDTQYF.

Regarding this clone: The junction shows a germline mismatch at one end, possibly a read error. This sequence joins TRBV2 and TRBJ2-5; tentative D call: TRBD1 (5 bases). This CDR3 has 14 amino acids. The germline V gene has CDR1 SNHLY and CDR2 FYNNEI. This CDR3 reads CASIEQAGWETQYF. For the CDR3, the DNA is TGTGCCAGCATTGAACAGGCCGGGTGGGAGACCCAGTACTTC.